Listed below are T cell receptor beta chains from one sample, sequenced in a study of blood T cell repertoires in COVID-19. TCRdb keeps only in-frame clones here, not all; method: immunoSEQ multiplex PCR. This sample carries about 140,000 clones, 75% to 90% of them seen once, and the ten largest clones take around 10%. The specimen sequenced was PBMCs or T cells enriched from blood (not recorded which). These receptors were obtained from a man aged 55-75 years who had recovered from COVID-19. Both conserved end residues are part of each CDR3. Fields, in order: V gene, CDR3 length, D gene, J gene, clone size, CDR3 protein, CDR3 DNA. D genes are given only for firm matches. Some rows mark clone size as missing; the rest say once, few, many or name a class of expanded clone.

TRBV28	15	NA	TRBJ1-1	NA	CASSSPGRSNTEAFF	TGTGCCAGCAGTTCCCCTGGCAGGTCGAACACTGAAGCTTTCTTT
TRBV19	16	TRBD1	TRBJ1-1	once	CASSLNRGLLNTEAFF	TGTGCCAGTAGTCTAAACAGGGGTTTACTGAACACTGAAGCTTTCTTT
TRBV11-2	13	NA	TRBJ1-2	NA	CASSSDSLYGYTF	TGTGCCAGCAGCTCCGACAGCCTCTATGGCTACACCTTC
TRBV24-1	13	TRBD1	TRBJ1-2	NA	CATSDSTGYGYTF	TGTGCCACCAGTGATTCGACAGGGTATGGCTACACCTTC
TRBV7-8	15	TRBD1	TRBJ2-1	NA	CASSTTGGQKNEQFF	TGTGCCAGCAGCACAACAGGGGGACAGAAAAATGAGCAGTTCTTC
TRBV29-1	14	TRBD2	TRBJ2-3	NA	CSVDSLAGRDTQYF	TGCAGCGTTGACTCACTAGCGGGAAGAGATACGCAGTATTTT
TRBV6-5	15	NA	TRBJ2-1	NA	CASSPGGGHMGEQFF	TGTGCCAGCAGTCCTGGGGGGGGGCATATGGGTGAGCAGTTCTTC
TRBV30	12	NA	TRBJ2-7	NA	CAGGQGVYEQYF	TGTGCCGGGGGGCAGGGGGTGTACGAGCAGTACTTC
TRBV14	15	TRBD1	TRBJ1-1	once	CASSQAHPGQAEAFF	TGTGCCAGCAGCCAAGCTCACCCGGGACAGGCGGAAGCTTTCTTT
TRBV25-1	13	TRBD1	TRBJ1-4	NA	CASSDIQGRKLFF	TGTGCCAGCAGTGACATACAGGGGAGAAAACTGTTTTTT
TRBV19	18	TRBD1	TRBJ2-6	once	CASSMGQGLGSGANVLTF	TGTGCCAGTAGTATGGGACAGGGATTGGGCTCTGGGGCCAACGTCCTGACTTTC
TRBV5-1	13	NA	TRBJ2-7	NA	CASSPGESYEQYF	TGCGCCAGCAGCCCAGGGGAAAGCTACGAGCAGTACTTC